A single sample gave rise to the 9 T cell receptor beta chains below, sequenced in a study of neurological immune-mediated disorders. MiXCR, run by TCRdb on the 5' RACE reads, gives a single entry per CDR3 protein. This sample has roughly 80,000 distinct CDR3 sequences, with 17% found just once. The specimen sequenced was PBMCs. These TCRs come from a woman aged 40 to 50 in good health.

This clonotype was counted at least ten times. This chain connects TRBV6-2 or TRBV6-3 to TRBJ2-7, with 7 positions matching TRBD1. Germline CDR1 MNHEY, CDR2 SVGEGT. The ends lost 6 bases at V and 7 bases at J; junction bases unmatched: 6. This CDR3 is 12 amino acids long. The CDR3 nucleotides are TGTGCCAGCAGGTGGGACAGCCGGGAGCAGTACTTC. Residues: CASRWDSREQYF.

In its sample, this clonotype ranks as medium-sized. The V gene is TRBV2, the J gene TRBJ2-7; 7 nucleotides agree with TRBD1. J gave up 3 bases and V 6 bases, and 5 bases lay outside the gene matches. This CDR3 is 13 amino acids long. Germline-derived CDR1 and CDR2 are SNHLY and FYNNEI. CDR3 DNA sequence: TGTGCCAGCAGCCACAGGGGCGACTACGAGCAGTACTTC. Translating it yields CASSHRGDYEQYF.

This clonotype was observed many times. The chain is built from TRBV7-8 and TRBJ2-7, with D perhaps assigned TRBD1 or TRBD2 (5 bases each). Germline lookup yields CDR1 SGHVS and CDR2 FQNEAQ. V was trimmed by 4 bases and J by 2 bases, leaving 9 bases between them. The CDR3 consists of 13 residues. CDR3 region: CASSWGPTYEQYV. CDR3 nucleotide sequence: TGTGCCAGCAGCTGGGGACCGACCTACGAGCAGTACGTC.

V is TRBV12-3 or TRBV12-4 and J is TRBJ2-1; 7 bases are shared with TRBD2. The V gene end was trimmed by 6 bases and the J gene end by 9 bases; junction bases not matched to a gene: 14. The CDR3 consists of 15 residues. The CDR3 sequence is CASSHLSGGEGEQFF. CDR3 nucleotide sequence: TGTGCCAGCAGCCATCTATCGGGTGGGGAGGGTGAGCAGTTCTTC.

This clonotype was counted many times. The chain carries TRBV7-2 and TRBJ2-3; D is undetermined. CDR3 length: 15 residues. Germline loops: CDR1 SGHTA, CDR2 FQGNSA. With 2 bases removed from V and 2 bases from J, the gap between germline ends came to 11 bases. Here the CDR3 reads CASSLYPGITDTQYF. The CDR3 DNA reads as TGTGCCAGCAGCTTATACCCGGGTATCACAGATACGCAGTATTTT.

This clonotype was seen many times. The rearrangement links TRBV7-6 to TRBJ2-5, with D possibly TRBD1 on 6 matching bases. Per germline, CDR1 SGHVS and CDR2 FNYEAQ. The CDR3 contains 17 residues. Deletions cut 2 bases from V and 1 base from J, with 17 bases between. The CDR3 here is CASSLTYRQATQETQYF. The CDR3 nucleotides read TGTGCCAGCAGCTTAACCTATCGACAGGCAACCCAAGAGACCCAGTACTTC.

This clonotype has a count of ten or more. The chain combines TRBV20-1 with TRBJ2-1; 8 bases are a match to TRBD1. Unmatched junction bases numbered 4, after V lost 6 bases and J lost 0 bases. The length of the CDR3 is 14 residues. The germline CDR1 and CDR2 sequences are DFQATT and SNEGSKA (reference sequence). The CDR3 DNA follows: TGCAGTGCGAGGACAGGGAGCTCCTACAATGAGCAGTTCTTC. Translating gives CSARTGSSYNEQFF.

Ten or more counts support this clonotype. The chain combines TRBV7-8 with TRBJ2-7, with 7 bases that match TRBD1. V lost 1 base to trimming and J lost 2 bases; unmatched junction nucleotides: 5. Germline CDR1 and CDR2: SGHVS and FQNEAQ. The CDR3 is 15 amino acids. The CDR3 sequence: CASSLGWDRTYEQYV. The CDR3 DNA reads TGTGCCAGCAGCTTAGGGTGGGACAGAACCTACGAGCAGTACGTC.

This clonotype was counted many times. This chain joins TRBV2 and TRBJ2-3; D unclear. The V end was cut by 4 bases, the J end by 5 bases, with 13 bases between. Germline CDR1 and CDR2: SNHLY and FYNNEI. The CDR3 is 14 residues long. This CDR3 is CASSAQSVRDTQYF. The CDR3 DNA sequence: TGTGCCAGCAGTGCACAATCGGTGAGAGATACGCAGTATTTT. The full variable domain, in which reference TRBV2 and TRBJ2-3 provide the parts outside the CDR3, is EPEVTQTPSHQVTQMGQEVILRCVPISNHLYFYWYRQILGQKVEFLVSFYNNEISEKSEIFDDQFSVERPDGSNFTLKIRSTKLEDSAMYFCASSAQSVRDTQYFGPGTRLTVL.